Listed below are T cell receptor beta chains from one sample, sequenced in a study of blood T cell repertoires in COVID-19. Data came from immunoSEQ multiplex PCR; TCRdb stores just in-frame clones and leaves some out. The sample includes roughly 81,000 clones, around 91% of them seen just once. The source material was peripheral blood. The source of these receptors is a man aged 70 or older with active or convalescent COVID-19. Both conserved end residues are part of each CDR3. Each record gives: J gene, V gene, clone size, D gene, CDR3 DNA, CDR3 protein. The D gene is left open where the match is weak. Size is omitted from some rows. Given values are once, few, many or a class for expanded clones.

TRBJ1-1 TRBV2 NA NA TGTGCCGGCGAGGGCATTGGGAACACTGAAGCTTTCTTT CAGEGIGNTEAFF
TRBJ2-7 TRBV7-8 NA NA TGTGCCAGCAGCCTCGGGGTTCCCACCTACGAGCAGTACTTC CASSLGVPTYEQYF
TRBJ2-7 TRBV5-4 NA TRBD2 TGTGCCAGCAGCTTGCGGGGGGGTTCCTACGAGCAGTACTTC CASSLRGGSYEQYF
TRBJ2-7 TRBV20-1 NA NA TGCAGTGCTAGTACGACTATCTACGAGCAGTACTTC CSASTTIYEQYF
TRBJ1-6 TRBV27 NA NA TGTGCCAGCAGTCCTGACGAGGGTTCACCCCTCCACTTT CASSPDEGSPLHF
TRBJ2-3 TRBV13 NA TRBD2 TGTGCCAGCAGCTCCTTAGCGGGGGGGCCTAACACAGATACGCAGTATTTT CASSSLAGGPNTDTQYF
TRBJ1-6 TRBV4-2 once NA TGTGCCAGCAGCCAAAGAGCAGGGGTGATTTCACCCCTCCACTTT CASSQRAGVISPLHF
TRBJ1-1 TRBV11-2 NA NA TGTGCCAGCAGCTTAACCGATAATCAGGGGAGTACTGAAGCTTTCTTT CASSLTDNQGSTEAFF
TRBJ1-2 TRBV7-2 NA NA TGTGCCAGCAGCCCCAGATCCCCGAGGGGGGGACGAGGCTACACCTTC CASSPRSPRGGRGYTF
TRBJ2-4 TRBV11-2 NA TRBD2 TGTGCCAGCAGCCCTTTGCGGGGGGCGCCCAAAAACATTCAGTACTTC CASSPLRGAPKNIQYF
TRBJ1-2 TRBV30 NA NA TGTGCCTGGAGCGCGGGACTATTATTAAACTATGGCTACACCTTC CAWSAGLLLNYGYTF